This TCR beta chain was profiled in a study of early stage breast cancer tumors. Repertoires were generated with immunoSEQ multiplex PCR, while TCRdb's copy carries only in-frame clones and drops some. The table lists approximately 33,000 clones, roughly 81% of them singletons. Per germline, CDR1 MNHNS and CDR2 SASEGT. Trimming shortened V by 6 bases and J by 1 base, and 12 bases separated the two germline ends. The CDR3 spans 14 residues. A single count supports this clone. Sequenced input: blood. This TCR was recovered from a person aged 35 to 50 with breast cancer. The V call is TRBV6-1, the J call TRBJ2-5; TRBD1 is a possible D gene (5 bases). The CDR3 DNA follows: TGTGCCAGCAGCCTTCAGGGCTCCCAAGAGACCCAGTACTTC. This gives the protein CASSLQGSQETQYF.